This T cell receptor (beta chain) was profiled in a study of blood T cell repertoires in COVID-19. Study background: The study drew acute and convalescent COVID-19 samples from the United States, Italy and Spain. Sources were T cells, B-cell-depleted T cells, or PBMCs; the material itself was cDNA or gDNA.

V was shortened by 3 bases and J by 10 bases, with 16 bases between the two germline ends. The CDR3 runs to 14 residues. Per the germline V gene, CDR1 is SNHLY and CDR2 is FYNNEI. TCRdb's copy holds only in-frame clones and misses some; the assay was immunoSEQ multiplex PCR. Seen here are hundreds of thousands of clones, 88% observed once, and the top ten hold less than 3%. Participant age was 18 to 89 years, and participants resided in roughly 25 US areas. Participant-given clinical history determined each cohort assignment. The clonotype comes from a woman aged 50 to 60 who had recovered from COVID-19. This chain connects TRBV2 to TRBJ2-1; D might be TRBD1 (6 bases). Sequencing was carried out using PBMCs or T cells enriched from blood (not recorded which). CDR3 in DNA: TGTGCCAGCAGTGAGGGGCAGGGGCTAAGAGAGCAGTTCTTC. Translation gives CASSEGQGLREQFF.